The present T cell receptor (beta chain) was sequenced within a study of HIV-infected children after antiretroviral therapy interruption (dated by TCRdb to 2018 to 2020). As for the study more broadly: Eight children were included: four on planned treatment interruption and four on continuous treatment, all with CD4+ count above 500 and viral load below 50 copies/ml. Median age was around 9.5 years in the interruption group and roughly 8 years in the continuous treatment group. Exposure to EBV and CMV had been recorded for most participating children. Interruption-arm samples came from week 0, week 12, end of interruption (week 24 or 48), and about 3 years after study end. In the continuous-treatment arm, samples from corresponding weeks 0, 48 and 150 were analyzed. Alongside measurements of thymic output, TCR repertoires of children on planned treatment interruption were compared with TCR repertoires of children on continuous antiretroviral treatment.

To prepare the library, 3' RACE was applied. TCR libraries were built from RNA using a 3' RACE protocol with unique molecular identifiers to correct PCR amplification bias. Up to roughly 12 amplicon libraries were pooled and sequenced on an Illumina MiSeq with v2 2x250 paired-end chemistry. On the study's bioinformatics: Reads were processed with Decombinator to assign V and J genes and CDR3, with barcode-based error and PCR bias correction. Repertoires were subsampled to equal depth before Gini coefficient calculation using the R ineq package. CDR3 similarity was assessed with GLIPH, Hamming distance and a shared triplet metric. TCRdb handled the public reads itself, with Q25 trimming in fastp and clone calling in MiXCR, and kept productive beta chains. Rows matching on CDR3 protein sequence are summarized as one entry with the most common DNA and genes. The V and J calls here are based on TCRdb, not the publication. The sample contains tens of thousands of distinct CDR3 sequences, 4.3% of them found a single time. The ten largest clones represent roughly 0.7% of the sample.

This clonotype was counted a few times. This receptor's antigen is unknown. There are no base qualities to consult, and no much larger clone falls within one base. General findings and caveats noted by the study authors: The small number of patients is a limitation of the study, so the data should be interpreted with caution. An increase in the naive CD4+ Gini coefficient was observed by the end of treatment interruption, suggesting clonal expansion, and a return to baseline was observed by 3 years. In naive CD4+ repertoires of PTI patients, CDR3 sharing between time points fell after interruption began; many sequences were shared between end of interruption and 3 years later. Sorted CD45RA+ naive cells might include minor non-naive CD45RA+ populations such as EMRA or stem memory cells.

This specimen's treatment or condition label, interpreted: PENTA 11 planned treatment interruption arm or continuous ART arm. Children from the United Kingdom aged 2 to 15 years who had been given at least three-drug ART for at least 24 weeks were enrolled as participants. Cryopreserved PBMCs containing at least 5 million viable cells were needed, and a few candidate patients were excluded because their viable PBMC yield was low. Using a FACSAria III cell sorter, naive CD4+ CD45RA+ CD45RO- T cells were FACS-sorted out of thawed PBMCs. Sorted cells were fixed, and RNA was extracted using the RNeasy FFPE kit followed by the RNeasy Micro kit. The receptor was derived from a pool of human donors with HIV. Source: CD45RA+ CD4+ T cells from PBMCs, pooled from several time points, taken from a donor given antiretroviral therapy, either interrupted or continuous. This specimen's cell subset or site label, per the study, means: naive CD4+ CD45RA+ CD45RO- T cells.

The CDR3: CASSGGWQPQHF. The DNA is as follows: TGTGCCAGCAGTGGAGGGTGGCAGCCCCAGCATTTT. The rearranged segments are TRBV12-3 or TRBV12-4 and TRBJ1-5, with the D gene call left open. The CDR3 contains 12 residues, cysteine and phenylalanine counted. Only the CDR3 DNA stays, 36 bases, in frame from base 1. At the junction V is shortened by 5 bases and J by 7 bases, with 9 bases in between.